This TCR beta chain was captured by sequencing in a study of shared clonotypes between healthy human individuals. Overall study: Ranging from 18 to 49 in age, donors were a couple of women and a few men.

The table came from immunoSEQ multiplex PCR; TCRdb's copy has only in-frame clones and leaves some out. The data contain under 1,100,000 clones, approximately 80% of them singletons. Sequences were obtained from memory CD4+ T cells from PBMCs. Documented subset: CD45RA-negative fraction. The receptor comes from a man between 18 and 29 years old in good health. Some clones in this sample may be carry-over from other donors' samples.

The CDR3 region is CASSEGLESTDTQYF. CDR3 bases: TGTGCCAGCAGCGAGGGACTAGAAAGCACAGATACGCAGTATTTT. The V gene is TRBV9, the J gene TRBJ2-3; TRBD2 agrees at 8 bases. Germline CDR1 reads SGDLS; CDR2 reads YYNGEE. CDR3 length: 15 amino acids. The ends lost 3 bases at V and 0 bases at J; junction bases unmatched: 3.